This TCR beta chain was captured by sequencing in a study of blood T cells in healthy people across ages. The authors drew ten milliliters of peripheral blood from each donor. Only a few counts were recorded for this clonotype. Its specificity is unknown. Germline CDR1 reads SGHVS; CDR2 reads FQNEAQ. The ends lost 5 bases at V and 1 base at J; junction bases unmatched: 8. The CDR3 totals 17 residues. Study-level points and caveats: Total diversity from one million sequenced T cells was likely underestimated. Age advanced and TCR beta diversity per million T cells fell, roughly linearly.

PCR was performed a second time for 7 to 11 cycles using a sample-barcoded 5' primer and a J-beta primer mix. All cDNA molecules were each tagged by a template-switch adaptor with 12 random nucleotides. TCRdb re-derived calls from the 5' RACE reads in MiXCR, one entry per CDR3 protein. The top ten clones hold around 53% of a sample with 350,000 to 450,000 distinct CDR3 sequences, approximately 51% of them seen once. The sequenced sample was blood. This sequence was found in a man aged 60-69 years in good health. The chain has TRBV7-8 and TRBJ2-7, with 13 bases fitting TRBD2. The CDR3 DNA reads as TGTGCCAGCAGCCCAGGACTAGCGGGGGAATTGTCCTACGAGCAGTACTTC. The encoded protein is CASSPGLAGELSYEQYF.